This T cell receptor beta chain was sequenced in a study of regulatory T cells in long-lasting Graves disease (TCRdb year 2021). Regarding the research as a whole: To count as having persistent Graves' disease, a patient had to have received antithyroid drug treatment for over 5 years with TSH receptor autoantibodies remaining persistently positive. Persistent Graves' disease patients were compared with newly diagnosed Graves' disease patients by peripheral blood TCR sequencing and RNA sequencing. The study took place in China and was registered as a clinical trial. A total of some 35 samples underwent TCR sequencing, from about 13 patients with persistent Graves' disease and 20 patients with newly diagnosed Graves' disease. In the clinical cohort, patients with persistent Graves' disease had used antithyroid drugs for an average of about 9.3 years.

According to the study, the label for this sample's time point signals: persistent/refractory GD, antithyroid drugs over 5 years with positive TRAb. RNA was extracted from PBMCs in TRIzol for both TCR sequencing and RNA sequencing. The diagnosis of Graves' disease followed American Thyroid Association guidelines. The patients came from an endocrinology department in Xi'an, China. From each patient, about 9.7 milliliters of peripheral blood was collected into an EDTA anticoagulant tube. Ficoll Paque Plus density gradient separation was used to isolate PBMCs, and no further T cell sorting was done. An Agilent 2100 Bioanalyzer and agarose gel were used to check RNA quality, while a NanoDrop 2000 measured RNA concentration. This clonotype came up many times. There is no known antigen for this receptor. No base-level quality is on record; no much larger clone is a single base apart. From its cysteine to its phenylalanine, the CDR3 spans 14 amino acids. The CDR3 DNA has 42 bases and is translated from base 1. Trimming takes 6 bases from V and 0 bases from J, and the germline ends sit 11 bases apart.

The paper as a whole reports these results and caveats: The small sample size was acknowledged by the authors as a limitation that may reduce accuracy. Persistent disease showed preferential use of TRBV28, TRBJ1-2 and TRBJ2-5, whereas newly diagnosed disease favored TRBV20-1 and TRBJ2-1. Sequencing and analysis were restricted to the TCR beta chain. Only peripheral blood was studied, because thyroid tissue, the primary lesion, was inaccessible. Persistent patients shared more public clonotypes among themselves (around 3,000) than newly diagnosed patients did (approximately 900). Lower TCR Shannon entropy and fewer highly expanded clones were observed in persistent Graves' disease patients than in newly diagnosed patients, which suggested clonal expansion.

Libraries were constructed by multiplex PCR. Sequencer: Illumina HiSeq 4000. CDR3 regions were amplified by Arm-PCR with iRepertoire HTBI primers to construct TCR beta libraries. PCR products were gel purified before sequencing. The original methods were these. A total of under 80 TRBV and approximately 13 TRBJ segments were identified across samples and were used for gene usage analysis of CDR3 amino acid clonotypes. COPE and FqMerger were used to merge the filtered high-quality paired reads into contigs. BLAST was used to align contigs to IMGT TRBV, TRBD and TRBJ reference genes, with CDR3 defined following IMGT. Clonotypes above 0.1% frequency were classified as highly expanded clones. Shannon entropy was used to measure repertoire diversity, and the Gini coefficient was used to measure V-J evenness. Clonotypes shared by more than one individual were considered public. TCRdb trimmed public reads at Q25 via fastp, called clones via MiXCR and kept in-frame beta chains. All rows with the same CDR3 protein become a single entry with the most common DNA and genes. TCRdb's processing, not the authors', yielded these V and J calls. Within this sample are about 470,000 distinct CDR3 sequences, with 20% of them counted one time only. The ten biggest clones cover under 9% of the sample.

Recombination joined TRBV12-3 or TRBV12-4 with TRBJ1-1; D gene: possibly TRBD1, on 6 matching bases. This sequence originates from a female donor with Graves disease. Sequencing used peripheral blood mononuclear cells (PBMCs), obtained when the disease was refractory, from a patient treated with antithyroid drugs. The CDR3 reads CASRRQDLNTEAFF. The DNA reads as follows: TGTGCCAGCAGAAGACAGGACTTGAACACTGAAGCTTTCTTT.